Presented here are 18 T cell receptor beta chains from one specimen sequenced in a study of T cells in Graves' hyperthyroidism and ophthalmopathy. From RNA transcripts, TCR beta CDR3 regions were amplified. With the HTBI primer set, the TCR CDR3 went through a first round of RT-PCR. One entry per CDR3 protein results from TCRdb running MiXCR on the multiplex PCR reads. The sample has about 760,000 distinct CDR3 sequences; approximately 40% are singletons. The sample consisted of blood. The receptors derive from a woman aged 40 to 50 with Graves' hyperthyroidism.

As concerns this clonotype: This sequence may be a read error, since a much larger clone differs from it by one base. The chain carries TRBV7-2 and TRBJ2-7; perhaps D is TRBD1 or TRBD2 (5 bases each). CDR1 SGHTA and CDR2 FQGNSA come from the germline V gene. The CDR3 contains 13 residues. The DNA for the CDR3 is TGTGCCAGCGGGACCGGTCACTCCTACGAGCAGTCCTTC. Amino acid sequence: CASGTGHSYEQSF.

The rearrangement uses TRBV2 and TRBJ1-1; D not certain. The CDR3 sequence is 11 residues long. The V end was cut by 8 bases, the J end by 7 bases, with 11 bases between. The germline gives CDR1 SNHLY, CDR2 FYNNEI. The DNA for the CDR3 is TGTGCCAGCTACCTGCAGGTTGAAGCTTTCTTT. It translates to CASYLQVEAFF. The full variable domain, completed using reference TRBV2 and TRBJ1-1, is EPEVTQTPSHQVTQMGQEVILRCVPISNHLYFYWYRQILGQKVEFLVSFYNNEISEKSEIFDDQFSVERPDGSNFTLKIRSTKLEDSAMYFCASYLQVEAFFGQGTRLTVV.

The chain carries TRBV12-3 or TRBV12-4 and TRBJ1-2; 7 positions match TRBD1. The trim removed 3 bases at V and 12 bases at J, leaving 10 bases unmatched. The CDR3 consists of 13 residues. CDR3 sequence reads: CASSFLTGVGNTF. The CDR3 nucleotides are TGTGCCAGCAGTTTCCTTACAGGGGTAGGAAACACCTTC.

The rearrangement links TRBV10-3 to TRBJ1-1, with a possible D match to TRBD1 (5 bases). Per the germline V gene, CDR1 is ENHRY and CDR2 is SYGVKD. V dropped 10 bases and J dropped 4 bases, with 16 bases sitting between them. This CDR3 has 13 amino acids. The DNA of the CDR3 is TGTGCCACCCTCCCGCGGGGGATCACTGAAGCTTTCTTT. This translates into CATLPRGITEAFF.

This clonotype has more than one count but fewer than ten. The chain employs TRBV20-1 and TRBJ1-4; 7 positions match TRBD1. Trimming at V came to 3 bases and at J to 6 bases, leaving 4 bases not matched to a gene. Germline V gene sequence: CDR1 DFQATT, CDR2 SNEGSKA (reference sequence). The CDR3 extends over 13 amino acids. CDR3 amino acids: CSASYQGDEKLFF. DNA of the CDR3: TGCAGTGCTAGTTACCAGGGGGATGAAAAACTGTTTTTT.

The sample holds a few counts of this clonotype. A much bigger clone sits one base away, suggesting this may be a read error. The CDR3 is CASSPERYEQYF. The CDR3 DNA reads as TGTGCCAGCAGCCCGGAAAGGTACGAGCAGTACTTC. The chain carries TRBV7-9 and TRBJ2-7; D call uncertain. The V gene lost 5 bases and the J gene lost 4 bases, with 9 bases spanning the gap. In germline, CDR1 is SEHNR, CDR2 FQNEAQ (reference sequence). The CDR3 runs to 12 residues. The whole variable domain, remainder taken from reference TRBV7-9 and TRBJ2-7, is DTGVSQNPRHKITKRGQNVTFRCDPISEHNRLYWYRQTLGQGPEFLTYFQNEAQLEKSRLLSDRFSAERPKGSFSTLEIQRTEQGDSAMYLCASSPERYEQYFGPGTRLTVT.

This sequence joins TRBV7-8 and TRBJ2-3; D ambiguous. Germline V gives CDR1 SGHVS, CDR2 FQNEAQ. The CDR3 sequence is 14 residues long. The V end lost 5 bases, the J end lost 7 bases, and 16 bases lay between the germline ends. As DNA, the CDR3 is TGTGCCAGCAGCCTTGAGACATCAAAAAATACGCAGTATTTT. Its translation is CASSLETSKNTQYF. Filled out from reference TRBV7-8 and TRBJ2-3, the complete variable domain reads GAGVSQSPRYKVAKRGQDVALRCDPISGHVSLFWYQQALGQGPEFLTYFQNEAQLDKSGLPSDRFFAERPEGSVSTLKIQRTQQEDSAVYLCASSLETSKNTQYFGPGTRLTVL.

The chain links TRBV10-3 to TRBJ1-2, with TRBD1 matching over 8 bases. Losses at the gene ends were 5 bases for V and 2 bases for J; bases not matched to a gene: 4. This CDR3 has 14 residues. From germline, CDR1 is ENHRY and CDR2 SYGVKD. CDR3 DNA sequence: TGTGCCATCAGTCCCGGGACAGGCAACTATGGCTACACCTTC. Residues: CAISPGTGNYGYTF.

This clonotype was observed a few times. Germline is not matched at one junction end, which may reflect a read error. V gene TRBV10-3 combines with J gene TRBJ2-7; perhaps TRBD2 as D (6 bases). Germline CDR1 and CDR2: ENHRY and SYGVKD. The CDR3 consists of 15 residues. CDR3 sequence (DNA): TGTGCCAGCAGTTCTCGTGGGGGGATCGACTACGAGCAGTACTTC. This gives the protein CASSSRGGIDYEQYF.

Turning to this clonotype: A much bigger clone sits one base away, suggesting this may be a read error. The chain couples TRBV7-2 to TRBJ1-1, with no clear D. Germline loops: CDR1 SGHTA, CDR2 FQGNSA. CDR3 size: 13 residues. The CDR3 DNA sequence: TGTGCCAGCAAATTGCGGATGAACACTGAACCTTTCTTT. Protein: CASKLRMNTEPFF.

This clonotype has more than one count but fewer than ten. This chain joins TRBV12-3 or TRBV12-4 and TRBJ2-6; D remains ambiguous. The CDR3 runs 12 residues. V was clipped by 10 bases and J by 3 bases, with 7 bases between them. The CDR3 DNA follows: TGTGCCACCCTGGTTGGGGCCAACGTCCTGACTTTC. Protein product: CATLVGANVLTF.

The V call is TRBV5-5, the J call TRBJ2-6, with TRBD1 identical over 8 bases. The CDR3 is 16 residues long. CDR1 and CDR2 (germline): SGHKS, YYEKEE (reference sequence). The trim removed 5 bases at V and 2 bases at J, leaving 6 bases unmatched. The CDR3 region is CASSGQGRPGANVLTF. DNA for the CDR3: TGTGCCAGCAGTGGACAGGGCCGCCCTGGGGCCAACGTCCTGACTTTC.

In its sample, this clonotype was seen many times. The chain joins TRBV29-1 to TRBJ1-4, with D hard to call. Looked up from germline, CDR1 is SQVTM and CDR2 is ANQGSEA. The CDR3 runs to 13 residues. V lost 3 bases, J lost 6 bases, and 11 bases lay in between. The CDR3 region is CSVDDGVDEKLFF. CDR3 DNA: TGCAGCGTTGACGACGGGGTAGATGAAAAACTGTTTTTT.

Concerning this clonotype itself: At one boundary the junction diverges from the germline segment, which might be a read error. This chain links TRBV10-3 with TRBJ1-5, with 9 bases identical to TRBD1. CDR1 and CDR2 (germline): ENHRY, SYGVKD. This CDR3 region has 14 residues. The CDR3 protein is CAIKGQGGNQPQHF. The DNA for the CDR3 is TGTGCCATCAAGGGACAGGGTGGCAACCAGCCCCAGCATTTT.

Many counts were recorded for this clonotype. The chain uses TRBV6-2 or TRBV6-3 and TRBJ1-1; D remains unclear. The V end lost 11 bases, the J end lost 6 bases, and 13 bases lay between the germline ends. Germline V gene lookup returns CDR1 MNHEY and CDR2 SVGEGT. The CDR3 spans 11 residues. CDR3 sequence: CASVGESEAFF. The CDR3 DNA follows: TGTGCCTCCGTTGGAGAATCTGAAGCTTTCTTT.

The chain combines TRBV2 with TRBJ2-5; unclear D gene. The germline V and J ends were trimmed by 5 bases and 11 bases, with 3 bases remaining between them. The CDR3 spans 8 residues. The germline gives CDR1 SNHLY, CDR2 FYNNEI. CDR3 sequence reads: CASSRQYF. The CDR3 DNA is TGTGCCAGCAGTAGACAGTACTTC.

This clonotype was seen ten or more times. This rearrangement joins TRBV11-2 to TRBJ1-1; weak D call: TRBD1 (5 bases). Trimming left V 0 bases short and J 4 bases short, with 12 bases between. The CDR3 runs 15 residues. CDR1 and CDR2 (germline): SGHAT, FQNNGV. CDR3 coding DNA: TGTGCCAGCAGCTTAGATCTCGGGGGAGGCACTGAAGCTTTCTTT. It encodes CASSLDLGGGTEAFF.

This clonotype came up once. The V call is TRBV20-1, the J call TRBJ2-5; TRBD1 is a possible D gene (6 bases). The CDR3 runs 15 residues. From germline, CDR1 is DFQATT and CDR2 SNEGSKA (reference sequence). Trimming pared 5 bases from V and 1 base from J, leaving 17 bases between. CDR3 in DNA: TGCAGTGCTGCCCCGGGACACTCCGTCCAAGAGACCCAGTACTTC. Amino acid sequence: CSAAPGHSVQETQYF.